This T cell receptor beta chain originates from a study of T cells in Graves' hyperthyroidism and ophthalmopathy. The CDR3 is 15 residues long. Germline V lookup: CDR1 ENHRY, CDR2 SYGVKD. Germline trimming cut 10 bases from V and 4 bases from J; bases unmatched to any gene: 14. This clonotype occurred many times. What was amplified from RNA transcripts were TCR beta CDR3 regions. Primed by the HTBI set, a first-round RT-PCR was run on the TCR CDR3. A single record per CDR3 protein comes from TCRdb applying MiXCR to the multiplex PCR reads. The repertoire consists of 640,000 or so distinct CDR3 sequences, with 14% to 15% occurring once and the leading ten covering about 3.9%.

The chain links TRBV10-3 to TRBJ1-1; 8 bases match TRBD1. The sample taken for sequencing was blood. The TCR originated in a woman in her thirties or forties with Graves' ophthalmopathy. The CDR3 is CANRTAGTGSTEAFF. CDR3 coding DNA: TGTGCCAACAGAACGGCCGGGACAGGAAGCACTGAAGCTTTCTTT.